Detailed here is one TCR beta chain. Its antigen remains unknown. This sample was taken from a study of cytomegalovirus exposure and HLA in healthy donors. This CDR3 comprises 17 residues. Germline V gene data show CDR1 as SGHDT and CDR2 as YYEEEE. The ends lost 0 bases at V and 4 bases at J; junction bases unmatched: 8. Study findings and constraints: The study reported that TCR beta sequences accurately predicted HLA-A and HLA-B alleles in most subjects. Most TCR beta V segments were productive about 87% or about 30% of the time in an earlier analysis. The study designated 150 or so TCR beta chains cytomegalovirus-associated.

13 Jbeta primers and 60 Vbeta primers were used for the PCR. Profiling relied on immunoSEQ multiplex PCR, and the TCRdb table lists in-frame clones only, not all of them. The sample holds over 40,000 clones; roughly nine tenths are singletons and the top ten take roughly 8%. The chain links TRBV5-6 to TRBJ2-5; 11 positions match TRBD2. The sequencing input was PBMCs. The source of this sequence is a woman aged 40-49 years in good health and CMV-seropositive. CDR3 loop: CASSLVSGGAPGETQYF. The CDR3 DNA reads TGTGCCAGCAGCTTGGTTAGCGGGGGGGCCCCGGGAGAGACCCAGTACTTC.